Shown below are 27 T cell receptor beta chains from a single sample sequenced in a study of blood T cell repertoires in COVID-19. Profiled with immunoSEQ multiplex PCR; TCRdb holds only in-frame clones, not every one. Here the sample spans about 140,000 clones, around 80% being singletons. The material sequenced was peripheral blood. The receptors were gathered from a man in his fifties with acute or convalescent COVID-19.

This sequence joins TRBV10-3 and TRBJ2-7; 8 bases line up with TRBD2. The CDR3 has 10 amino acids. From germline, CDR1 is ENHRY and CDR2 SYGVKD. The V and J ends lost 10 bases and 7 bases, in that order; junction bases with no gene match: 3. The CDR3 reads CANPGGEQYF. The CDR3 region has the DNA TGTGCCAACCCGGGGGGGGAGCAGTACTTC.

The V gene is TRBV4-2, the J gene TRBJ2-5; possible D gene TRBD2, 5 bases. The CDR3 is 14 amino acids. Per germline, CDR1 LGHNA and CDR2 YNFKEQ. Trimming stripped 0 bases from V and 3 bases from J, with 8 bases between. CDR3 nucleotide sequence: TGTGCCAGCAGCCAAGATGGGAGAGAAGAGACCCAGTACTTC. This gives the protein CASSQDGREETQYF.

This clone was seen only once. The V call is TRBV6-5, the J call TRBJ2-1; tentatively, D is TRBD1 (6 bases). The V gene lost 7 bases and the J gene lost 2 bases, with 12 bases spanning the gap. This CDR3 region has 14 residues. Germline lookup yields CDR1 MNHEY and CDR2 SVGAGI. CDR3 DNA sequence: TGTGCCAGCAATCGTGGGGGCCCCTACAATGAGCAGTTCTTC. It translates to CASNRGGPYNEQFF.

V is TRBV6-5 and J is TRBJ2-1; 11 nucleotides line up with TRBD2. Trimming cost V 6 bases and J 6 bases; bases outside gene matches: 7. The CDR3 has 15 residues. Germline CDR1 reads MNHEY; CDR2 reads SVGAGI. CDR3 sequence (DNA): TGTGCCAGCAGGGGCTACGGGACTAGCGGCAATGAGCAGTTCTTC. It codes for CASRGYGTSGNEQFF.

CDR3: CASSRDRAEAFF. In DNA form, the CDR3 reads TGCGCCAGCAGCCGGGACAGGGCTGAAGCTTTCTTT. The genes are TRBV10-2 and TRBJ1-1; TRBD1 aligns across 9 bases. This CDR3 spans 12 amino acids. J gave up 6 bases and V 6 bases, and 2 bases lay outside the gene matches. Germline CDR1 is WSHSY and CDR2 is SAAADI.

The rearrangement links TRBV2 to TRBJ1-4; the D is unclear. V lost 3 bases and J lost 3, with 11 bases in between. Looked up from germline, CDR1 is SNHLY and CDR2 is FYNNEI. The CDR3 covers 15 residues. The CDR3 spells CASSETNSPNEKLFF. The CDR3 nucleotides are TGTGCCAGCAGTGAGACGAACAGTCCTAATGAAAAACTGTTTTTT.

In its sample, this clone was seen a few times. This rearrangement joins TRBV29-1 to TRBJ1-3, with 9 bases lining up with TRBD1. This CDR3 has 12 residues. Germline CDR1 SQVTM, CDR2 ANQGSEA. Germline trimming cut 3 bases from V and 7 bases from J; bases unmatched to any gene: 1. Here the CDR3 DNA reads TGCAGCGTTGAGACAGGGGGGAACACCATATATTTT. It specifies CSVETGGNTIYF.

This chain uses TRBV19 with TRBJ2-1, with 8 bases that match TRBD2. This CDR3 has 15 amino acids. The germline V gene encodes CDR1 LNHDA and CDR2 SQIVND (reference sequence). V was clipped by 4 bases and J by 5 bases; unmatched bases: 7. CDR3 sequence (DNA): TGTGCCAGTAGTAGGGGTGGAGCGGGGGACAATGAGCAGTTCTTC. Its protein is CASSRGGAGDNEQFF.

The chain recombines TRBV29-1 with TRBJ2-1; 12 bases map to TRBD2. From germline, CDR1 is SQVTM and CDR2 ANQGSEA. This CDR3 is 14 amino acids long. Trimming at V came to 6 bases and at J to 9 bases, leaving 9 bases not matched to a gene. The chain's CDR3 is CSVDRTSGDSEQFF. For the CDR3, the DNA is TGCAGCGTGGACAGGACTAGCGGGGACAGTGAGCAGTTCTTC.

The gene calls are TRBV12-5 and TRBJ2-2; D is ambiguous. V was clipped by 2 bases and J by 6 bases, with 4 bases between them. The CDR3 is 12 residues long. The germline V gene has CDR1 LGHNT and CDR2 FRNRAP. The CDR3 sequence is CASGLSSGELFF. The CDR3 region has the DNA TGTGCTAGTGGTTTGTCTTCCGGGGAGCTGTTTTTT. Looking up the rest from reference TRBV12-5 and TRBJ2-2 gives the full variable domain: DARVTQTPRHKVTEMGQEVTMRCQPILGHNTVFWYRQTMMQGLELLAYFRNRAPLDDSGMPKDRFSAEMPDATLATLKIQPSEPRDSAVYFCASGLSSGELFFGEGSRLTVL.

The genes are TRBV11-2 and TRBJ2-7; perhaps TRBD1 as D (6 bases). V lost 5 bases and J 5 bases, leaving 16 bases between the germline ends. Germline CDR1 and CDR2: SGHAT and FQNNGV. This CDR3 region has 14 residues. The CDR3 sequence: CASSQKIQGDEQYF. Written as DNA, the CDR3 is TGTGCCAGCAGCCAAAAGATACAGGGCGACGAGCAGTACTTC.

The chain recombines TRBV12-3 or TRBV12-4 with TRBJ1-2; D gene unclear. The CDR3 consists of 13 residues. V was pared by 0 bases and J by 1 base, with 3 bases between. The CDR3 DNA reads TGTGCCAGCAGTTTAGCTAGTAACTATGGCTACACCTTC. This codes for CASSLASNYGYTF.

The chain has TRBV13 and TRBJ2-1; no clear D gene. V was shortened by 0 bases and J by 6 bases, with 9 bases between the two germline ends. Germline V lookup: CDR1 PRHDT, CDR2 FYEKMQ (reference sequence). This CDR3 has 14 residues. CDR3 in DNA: TGTGCCAGCAGCTTAGGTGTCCGGGTCAATGAGCAGTTCTTC. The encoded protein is CASSLGVRVNEQFF.

The CDR3 reads CASSKASRDRDPGELFF. The CDR3 DNA is TGTGCCAGCAGCAAAGCGTCCAGGGACAGGGACCCCGGGGAGCTGTTTTTT. The chain links TRBV21-1 to TRBJ2-2; TRBD1 is the table's D call and was not checked against the DNA. TRBV21-1 is a documented pseudogene. The CDR3 length is 17 residues.

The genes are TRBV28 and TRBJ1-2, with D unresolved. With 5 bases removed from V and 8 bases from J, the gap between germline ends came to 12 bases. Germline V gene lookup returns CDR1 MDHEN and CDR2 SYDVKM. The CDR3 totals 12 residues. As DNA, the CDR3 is TGTGCCAGCAGTGATTTTGGGAGAGGCTACACCTTC. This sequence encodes CASSDFGRGYTF.

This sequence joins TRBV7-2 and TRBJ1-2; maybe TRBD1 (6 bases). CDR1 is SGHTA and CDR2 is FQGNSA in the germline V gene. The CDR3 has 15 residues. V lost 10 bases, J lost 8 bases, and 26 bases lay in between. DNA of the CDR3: TGTGCCACCCCGGTGGGGGCAGGCCTTGGTCGGGGCTACACCTTC. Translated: CATPVGAGLGRGYTF.

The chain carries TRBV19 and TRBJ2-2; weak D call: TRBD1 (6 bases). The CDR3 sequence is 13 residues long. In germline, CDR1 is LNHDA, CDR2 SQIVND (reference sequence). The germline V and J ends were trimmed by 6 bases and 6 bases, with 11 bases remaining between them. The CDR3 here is CASSNRVPGELFF. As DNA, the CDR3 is TGTGCCAGTAGCAACAGGGTCCCCGGGGAGCTGTTTTTT.

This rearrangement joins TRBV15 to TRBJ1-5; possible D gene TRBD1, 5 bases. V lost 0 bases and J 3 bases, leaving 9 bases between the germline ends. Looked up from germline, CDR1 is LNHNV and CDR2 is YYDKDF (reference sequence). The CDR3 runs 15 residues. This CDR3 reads CATSRDRADNQPQHF. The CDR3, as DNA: TGTGCCACCAGCAGAGACAGGGCGGACAATCAGCCCCAGCATTTT.

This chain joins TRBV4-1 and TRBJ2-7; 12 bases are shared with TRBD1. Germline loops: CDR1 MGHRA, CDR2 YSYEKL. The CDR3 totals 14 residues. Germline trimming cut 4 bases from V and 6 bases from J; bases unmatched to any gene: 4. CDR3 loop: CASSLGQGAVEQYF. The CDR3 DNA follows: TGCGCCAGCAGCCTGGGACAGGGGGCGGTCGAGCAGTACTTC.

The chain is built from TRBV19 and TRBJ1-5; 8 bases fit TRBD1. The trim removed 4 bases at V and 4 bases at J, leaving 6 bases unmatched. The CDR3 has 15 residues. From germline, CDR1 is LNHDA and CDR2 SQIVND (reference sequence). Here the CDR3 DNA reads TGTGCCAGTAGTACGGGGACAGGCCCGAATCAGCCCCAGCATTTT. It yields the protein CASSTGTGPNQPQHF.

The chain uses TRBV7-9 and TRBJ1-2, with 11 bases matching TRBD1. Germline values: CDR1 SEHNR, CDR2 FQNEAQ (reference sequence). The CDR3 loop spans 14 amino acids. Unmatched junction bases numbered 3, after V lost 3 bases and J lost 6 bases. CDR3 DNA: TGTGCCAGCAGCTTCGGACAGGGGGCGGATGGCTACACCTTC. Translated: CASSFGQGADGYTF.

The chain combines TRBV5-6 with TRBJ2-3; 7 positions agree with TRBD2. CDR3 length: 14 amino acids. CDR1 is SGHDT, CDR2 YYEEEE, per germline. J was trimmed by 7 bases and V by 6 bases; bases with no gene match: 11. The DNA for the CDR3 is TGTGCCAGCAAGGAAGCGGGGCTTGAGAATACGCAGTATTTT. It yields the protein CASKEAGLENTQYF.

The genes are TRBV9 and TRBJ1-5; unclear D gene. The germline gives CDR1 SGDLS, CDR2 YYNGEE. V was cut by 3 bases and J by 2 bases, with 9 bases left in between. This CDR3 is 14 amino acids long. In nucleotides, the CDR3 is TGTGCCAGCAGCGAATCCTCGGGCAATCAGCCCCAGCATTTT. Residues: CASSESSGNQPQHF.

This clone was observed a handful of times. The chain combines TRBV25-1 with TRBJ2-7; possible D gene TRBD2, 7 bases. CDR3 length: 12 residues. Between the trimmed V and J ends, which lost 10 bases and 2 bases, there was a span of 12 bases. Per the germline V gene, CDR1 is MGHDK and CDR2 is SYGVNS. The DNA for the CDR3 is TGTGCCACCGAGGGGGGGACCTACGAGCAGTACTTC. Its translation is CATEGGTYEQYF.

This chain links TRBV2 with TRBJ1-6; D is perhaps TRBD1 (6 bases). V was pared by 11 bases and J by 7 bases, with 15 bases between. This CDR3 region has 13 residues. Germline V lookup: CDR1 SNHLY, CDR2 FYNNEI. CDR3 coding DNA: TGTGCCGGGATACAGGGCCCGAATTCACCCCTCCACTTT. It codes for CAGIQGPNSPLHF.

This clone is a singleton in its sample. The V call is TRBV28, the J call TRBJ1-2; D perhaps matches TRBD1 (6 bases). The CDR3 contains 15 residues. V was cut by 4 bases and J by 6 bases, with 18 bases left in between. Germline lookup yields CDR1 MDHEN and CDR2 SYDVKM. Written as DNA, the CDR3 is TGTGCCAGCAGTTCCCCTAGGGGGGGTGGGGATGGCTACACCTTC. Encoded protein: CASSSPRGGGDGYTF.

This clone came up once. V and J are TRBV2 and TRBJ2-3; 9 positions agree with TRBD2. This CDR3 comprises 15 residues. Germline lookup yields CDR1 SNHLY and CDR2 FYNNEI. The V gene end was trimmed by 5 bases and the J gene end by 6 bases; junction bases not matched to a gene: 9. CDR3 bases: TGTGCCAGCAGTCCCGGGACTAGCCGCAGGGATACGCAGTATTTT. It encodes CASSPGTSRRDTQYF.